A single sample gave rise to the 28 T cell receptor beta chains below, sequenced in a study of graft-versus-host responses after intestinal transplantation. Repertoires were generated with immunoSEQ multiplex PCR, while TCRdb's copy carries only in-frame clones and drops some. Here the sample spans approximately 89,000 clones, 75% to 95% being singletons. The material sequenced was PBMCs, taken 450 to 460 days after intestinal transplant. The receptors originated from a human patient who received an intestinal transplant, so some T cells may come from the graft donor.

The chain uses TRBV6-5 and TRBJ1-1; tentatively, D is TRBD1 (5 bases). CDR1 is MNHEY, CDR2 SVGAGI, per germline. Trimming shortened V by 2 bases and J by 4 bases, and 14 bases separated the two germline ends. The CDR3 runs 15 residues. The CDR3 nucleotides are TGTGCCAGCAGTTACGGGGAGGGGTGGGCCACTGAAGCTTTCTTT. The encoded protein is CASSYGEGWATEAFF.

The gene calls are TRBV29-1 and TRBJ2-7; the D call may be TRBD1 or TRBD2 (5 bases each). The CDR3 has 13 residues. V lost 6 bases and J 1 base, leaving 13 bases between the germline ends. Germline CDR1 reads SQVTM; CDR2 reads ANQGSEA. The CDR3 sequence: CSVGVSGSYEQYF. The CDR3 DNA is TGCAGCGTGGGGGTGTCCGGGTCCTACGAGCAGTACTTC.

The genes are TRBV5-4 and TRBJ1-1; D not resolved. This CDR3 spans 12 amino acids. V was pared by 10 bases and J by 1 base, with 11 bases between. Per germline, CDR1 SGHNT and CDR2 YYREEE (reference sequence). In nucleotides, the CDR3 is TGTGCCGGTACCGGAGGGAACACTGAAGCTTTCTTT. Encoded protein: CAGTGGNTEAFF.

J is TRBJ1-1 and V is TRBV7-2; D possibly corresponds to TRBD1 (5 bases). The V gene's germline CDR1 is SGHTA and CDR2 FQGNSA. Trimming pared 1 base from V and 4 bases from J, leaving 13 bases between. The CDR3 is 15 residues long. CDR3 residues: CASSLVVGGVTEAFF. CDR3 DNA: TGTGCCAGCAGCTTAGTGGTGGGAGGGGTCACTGAAGCTTTCTTT.

This chain links TRBV18 with TRBJ2-3; D ambiguous. V was cut by 2 bases and J by 6 bases, with 9 bases left in between. CDR3 length: 13 amino acids. Germline CDR1 reads KGHSH; CDR2 reads LQKENI. CDR3 nucleotides: TGTGCCAGCTCACCAAATCCCGGCGATACGCAGTATTTT. This sequence encodes CASSPNPGDTQYF.

Details on this clone: Sequence at one end of the junction differs from germline and may be a read error. The same CDR3 can be traced to other DNA sequences in this sample. V is TRBV5-1 and J is TRBJ1-1; D ambiguous. Looked up from germline, CDR1 is SGHRS and CDR2 is YFSETQ. The CDR3 runs 14 residues. CDR3 bases: TGTGCCAGCAGCTTGGAGGCTGCTGCACCTGAAGCTTTCTTT. It translates to CASSLEAAAPEAFF.

This rearrangement joins TRBV7-2 to TRBJ2-2, with TRBD2 as a possible D gene (7 bases). V lost 5 bases and J lost 1, with 14 bases in between. This CDR3 has 16 residues. CDR1 SGHTA and CDR2 FQGNSA come from the germline V gene. The CDR3: CASSLRGGLNTGELFF. The CDR3 DNA reads TGTGCCAGCAGCCTCCGCGGGGGCCTGAACACCGGGGAGCTGTTTTTT.

The chain is built from TRBV4-1 and TRBJ2-5; possibly TRBD2 for D (6 bases). The end of the DNA is better explained by TRBJ2-7, so the J call may be wrong. This CDR3 contains 14 residues. The germline gives CDR1 MGHRA, CDR2 YSYEKL. The CDR3 region is CASSQVGGSYEQYF. In nucleotides, the CDR3 is TGCGCCAGCAGCCAAGTTGGGGGGTCATACGAGCAGTACTTC.

The rearrangement links TRBV4-1 to TRBJ2-7; maybe TRBD2 (6 bases). The CDR3 extends over 15 amino acids. V lost 3 bases, J lost 2 bases, and 14 bases lay in between. CDR1 and CDR2 from the germline V gene are MGHRA and YSYEKL. CDR3 loop: CASSQAAGPTYEQYF. In nucleotides, the CDR3 is TGCGCCAGCAGCCAGGCGGCGGGGCCCACCTACGAGCAGTACTTC.

This clone was seen only once. The chain combines TRBV2 with TRBJ2-7, with 11 bases that match TRBD1. Germline V gene lookup returns CDR1 SNHLY and CDR2 FYNNEI. After removal of 6 bases from V and 5 bases from J, the junction contained 15 bases not matched to a gene. The CDR3 consists of 17 residues. CDR3 amino acids: CASRIWTGGLFLHEQYF. The CDR3 region has the DNA TGTGCCAGCAGGATTTGGACAGGGGGCTTATTCCTCCACGAGCAGTACTTC. Variable domain in full (rest from reference TRBV2 and TRBJ2-7): EPEVTQTPSHQVTQMGQEVILRCVPISNHLYFYWYRQILGQKVEFLVSFYNNEISEKSEIFDDQFSVERPDGSNFTLKIRSTKLEDSAMYFCASRIWTGGLFLHEQYFGPGTRLTVT.

The J gene is TRBJ1-2, the V gene TRBV7-2, with D possibly being TRBD1 (5 bases). The CDR3 has 14 amino acids. Trimming left V 2 bases short and J 2 bases short, with 9 bases between. The germline gives CDR1 SGHTA, CDR2 FQGNSA. The CDR3 sequence: CASSLLGPNYGYTF. In nucleotides, the CDR3 is TGTGCCAGCAGCTTACTGGGACCGAACTATGGCTACACCTTC.

This sequence joins TRBV5-5 and TRBJ1-3; 7 bases map to TRBD1. Germline V gene data show CDR1 as SGHKS and CDR2 as YYEKEE (reference sequence). Trimming removed 5 bases from V and 2 bases from J; junction bases left unmatched: 4. There are 14 residues in the CDR3. CDR3 region: CASSYGTAGNTIYF. DNA for the CDR3: TGTGCCAGCAGTTACGGGACAGCTGGAAACACCATATATTTT.

V gene TRBV10-2 combines with J gene TRBJ1-1, with TRBD1 matching over 9 bases. The length of the CDR3 is 12 residues. Germline CDR1 and CDR2: WSHSY and SAAADI. Germline trimming cut 2 bases from V and 10 bases from J; bases unmatched to any gene: 2. The CDR3 region is CASSEPGQGAFF. As DNA, the CDR3 is TGCGCCAGCAGTGAGCCGGGACAGGGAGCTTTCTTT.

The chain has TRBV5-1 and TRBJ2-2, with TRBD1 identical over 11 bases. There are 16 residues in the CDR3. Germline V lookup: CDR1 SGHRS, CDR2 YFSETQ. J was trimmed by 8 bases and V by 4 bases; bases with no gene match: 10. CDR3 residues: CASSASGTGGLGELFF. The CDR3 DNA is TGCGCCAGCAGCGCCTCCGGGACAGGGGGGCTGGGGGAGCTGTTTTTT. The variable domain in full, completed from reference TRBV5-1 and TRBJ2-2, reads KAGVTQTPRYLIKTRGQQVTLSCSPISGHRSVSWYQQTPGQGLQFLFEYFSETQRNKGNFPGRFSGRQFSNSRSEMNVSTLELGDSALYLCASSASGTGGLGELFFGEGSRLTVL.

This chain's CDR3 is CASSSQPYNEQFF. The DNA for the CDR3 is TGTGCCAGCAGCTCCCAACCCTACAATGAGCAGTTCTTC. V gene TRBV6-1 combines with J gene TRBJ2-1; no clear D. V was cut by 6 bases and J by 2 bases, with 8 bases left in between. Germline V gives CDR1 MNHNS, CDR2 SASEGT. The CDR3 totals 13 residues.

The chain employs TRBV6-1 and TRBJ1-1, with 7 positions matching TRBD1. V trimming: 3 bases; J trimming: 4 bases; junction bases outside the gene matches: 14. Germline assignment: CDR1 MNHNS and CDR2 SASEGT. The CDR3 covers 17 residues. CDR3 sequence reads: CASSEYRGLILGTEAFF. In DNA, the CDR3 is TGTGCCAGCAGTGAGTACAGGGGTTTGATTTTGGGCACTGAAGCTTTCTTT.

This chain joins TRBV5-1 and TRBJ2-2; D is possibly TRBD1 (5 bases). The CDR3 contains 15 residues. V was shortened by 0 bases and J by 6 bases, with 12 bases between the two germline ends. CDR1 is SGHRS, CDR2 YFSETQ, per germline. CDR3 nucleotides: TGCGCCAGCAGCTTGGTGGCAGGGTCCCCCGGGGAGCTGTTTTTT. Amino acid sequence: CASSLVAGSPGELFF.

Comments on this clone: Mismatch with germline at one junction end may stem from a read error. This rearrangement joins TRBV10-3 to TRBJ1-2; D gene unclear. The CDR3 sequence is 12 residues long. Germline CDR1 is ENHRY and CDR2 is SYGVKD. CDR3 bases: TGTGCCGTCAGTGGCGGGAACTATGGCTACACCTTC. Translation gives CAVSGGNYGYTF.

The rearrangement links TRBV6-6 to TRBJ2-1; 11 positions match TRBD2. V lost 5 bases and J lost 6; bases outside the gene matches: 6. CDR1 is MNHNY and CDR2 is SVGAGI in the germline V gene (reference sequence). This CDR3 comprises 15 residues. Here the CDR3 reads CASSRLAGGGNEQFF. The CDR3 coding sequence is TGTGCCAGCAGTCGTCTAGCGGGGGGCGGCAATGAGCAGTTCTTC.

V is TRBV6-5 and J is TRBJ1-1; D not certain. V shed 6 bases and J shed 3 bases, with 11 bases lying between them. The CDR3 loop spans 13 amino acids. CDR1 and CDR2 from the germline V gene are MNHEY and SVGAGI. The CDR3 nucleotides read TGTGCCAGCAGCCATCGCGGGGACACTGAAGCTTTCTTT. Encoded protein: CASSHRGDTEAFF.

The V gene is TRBV6-4, the J gene TRBJ2-2, with unresolved D. V lost 3 bases to trimming and J lost 4 bases, with 15 bases between them. The germline gives CDR1 MRHNA, CDR2 SNTAGT. This CDR3 is built from 16 residues. This CDR3 is CASSEGLTIGTGELFF. In DNA form, the CDR3 reads TGTGCCAGCAGTGAGGGATTAACCATCGGCACCGGGGAGCTGTTTTTT.

This chain uses TRBV9 with TRBJ1-4; D ambiguous. The CDR3 contains 16 residues. The V gene's germline CDR1 is SGDLS and CDR2 YYNGEE. The V gene lost 1 base and the J gene lost 0 bases, with 10 bases spanning the gap. The CDR3 nucleotides read TGTGCCAGCAGCGTAAGTGAGGACCCAACTAATGAAAAACTGTTTTTT. Protein sequence: CASSVSEDPTNEKLFF.

The gene calls are TRBV6-5 and TRBJ1-1, with a possible D match to TRBD1 (5 bases). The V gene's germline CDR1 is MNHEY and CDR2 SVGAGI. The V end lost 11 bases, the J end lost 5 bases, and 12 bases lay between the germline ends. CDR3 length: 11 residues. CDR3 region: CAARGVTEAFF. DNA for the CDR3: TGTGCCGCCAGAGGGGTAACTGAAGCTTTCTTT.

Turning to this clone: The same CDR3 arises from other DNA sequences in this sample as well. The gene calls are TRBV7-9 and TRBJ2-7; the D gene is possibly TRBD1 (5 bases). The V gene's germline CDR1 is SEHNR and CDR2 FQNEAQ (reference sequence). V was clipped by 3 bases and J by 3 bases, with 9 bases between them. The CDR3 extends over 13 amino acids. The chain's CDR3 is CASSLGQVYEQYF. The CDR3 DNA sequence: TGTGCCAGCAGCTTGGGGCAGGTCTACGAGCAGTACTTC.

The chain recombines TRBV6-5 with TRBJ2-3, with a possible D match to TRBD2 (7 bases). Deletions cut 5 bases from V and 6 bases from J, with 15 bases between. CDR3 length: 14 residues. Germline V gene lookup returns CDR1 MNHEY and CDR2 SVGAGI. The CDR3 sequence is CASSPRGAGDTQYF. CDR3 nucleotides: TGTGCCAGCAGTCCACGGGGGGCCGGGGATACGCAGTATTTT.

In DNA form, the CDR3 reads TGTGCAAGTCGCCCCAGGACCCAACCTATTTCACCCCTCCACTTT. Translation: CASRPRTQPISPLHF. The chain has TRBV12-2 and TRBJ1-6. TRBV12-2 is shown as a pseudogene. The CDR3 is 15 residues long.

J is TRBJ2-7 and V is TRBV5-1, with 9 bases identical to TRBD1. CDR3 length equals 15 residues. V shed 4 bases, J shed 3 bases, and the junction held 8 bases outside the gene matches. Looked up from germline, CDR1 is SGHRS and CDR2 is YFSETQ. CDR3 nucleotide sequence: TGCGCCAGCAGCGAACAGGGGGCGGGAATCTACGAGCAGTACTTC. This sequence encodes CASSEQGAGIYEQYF.

The chain carries TRBV7-2 and TRBJ2-5; the match to TRBD2 covers 9 bases. Germline V gives CDR1 SGHTA, CDR2 FQGNSA. CDR3 length equals 15 residues. The V and J ends lost 3 bases and 1 base, in that order; junction bases with no gene match: 3. CDR3 sequence: CASSFGGGVQETQYF. As DNA, the CDR3 is TGTGCCAGCAGCTTCGGCGGGGGGGTCCAAGAGACCCAGTACTTC.